Reported below is one T cell receptor beta chain. These data come from a study of blood T cell repertoires in COVID-19. Overall study: Italy, Spain and the United States were the sources of the convalescent and acute COVID-19 samples. PBMCs, B-cell-depleted T cells, or T cells provided the cDNA or gDNA that made up the material.

In the authors' methods: Researchers report that nucleated cell counts were estimated from reference gene primer amplification. The data were produced by immunoSEQ multiplex PCR, yet TCRdb's version contains in-frame clones alone and is incomplete. From that table come the V and J calls and clone size; the DNA was used to work out D and trimming. There are 350,000 to 400,000 clones in the sample; roughly 90% occur only once, and 7.1% lies in the top ten. In Seattle, patients joined the study during active infection and were tracked longitudinally. The CDR3 consists of 15 residues. J lost 1 base, V lost 1 base, and 4 bases had no gene match. CDR1 SGHDT and CDR2 YYEEEE come from the germline V gene.

The chain links TRBV5-6 to TRBJ1-1, with 7 bases that match TRBD1. The specimen sequenced was peripheral blood. The sequence derives from a woman in her sixties with COVID-19, enrolled during active disease. The CDR3 loop is CASSLRQGWNTEAFF. CDR3 nucleotide sequence: TGTGCCAGCAGCTTGCGACAGGGATGGAACACTGAAGCTTTCTTT.